These 12 T cell receptor beta chains share one sample of origin, sequenced in a study of T cell responses to AZD1222 COVID-19 vaccine. Sequencing was performed with immunoSEQ multiplex PCR; in TCRdb, only in-frame clones are kept and a portion is missing. Of some 150,000 clones in the sample, approximately 89% were seen once. The material sequenced was peripheral blood, taken on day 0 of AZD1222 vaccination. The receptors derive from an adult in good health.

The chain has TRBV7-9 and TRBJ1-2, with 7 nucleotides matching TRBD1. The trim removed 4 bases at V and 6 bases at J, leaving 5 bases unmatched. This CDR3 has 13 amino acids. The germline V gene encodes CDR1 SEHNR and CDR2 FQNEAQ (reference sequence). DNA of the CDR3: TGTGCCAGCAGCTCAGACAGGGTTCATGGCTACACCTTC. Translation: CASSSDRVHGYTF.

The V gene is TRBV7-2, the J gene TRBJ1-5; D may be TRBD1 (5 bases). This CDR3 comprises 15 residues. Germline CDR1 reads SGHTA; CDR2 reads FQGNSA. The V gene lost 7 bases and the J gene lost 0 bases, with 13 bases spanning the gap. The CDR3 sequence is CASTLGGDSNQPQHF. In DNA, the CDR3 is TGTGCCAGCACCCTGGGGGGGGATAGCAATCAGCCCCAGCATTTT.

This clone was observed a few times. The V gene is TRBV4-3, the J gene TRBJ2-7, with 12 bases identical to TRBD2. V lost 7 bases and J lost 0; bases outside the gene matches: 4. This CDR3 region has 15 residues. Germline CDR1 LGHNA, CDR2 YSLEER. As DNA, the CDR3 is TGCGCCAGCATCCTAGCGGGGGGGAGCTCCTACGAGCAGTACTTC. This gives the protein CASILAGGSSYEQYF.

The chain couples TRBV9 to TRBJ1-6, with 9 bases lining up with TRBD1. Trimming at V came to 4 bases and at J to 10 bases, leaving 3 bases not matched to a gene. From germline, CDR1 is SGDLS and CDR2 YYNGEE. The CDR3 runs 13 residues. CDR3 amino acids: CASSPTGGSPLHF. The DNA of the CDR3 is TGTGCCAGCAGCCCGACAGGGGGGTCACCCCTCCACTTT. The whole variable domain, remainder taken from reference TRBV9 and TRBJ1-6, is DSGVTQTPKHLITATGQRVTLRCSPRSGDLSVYWYQQSLDQGLQFLIQYYNGEERAKGNILERFSAQQFPDLHSELNLSSLELGDSALYFCASSPTGGSPLHFGNGTRLTVT.

The J gene is TRBJ2-1, the V gene TRBV7-2; 11 bases fit TRBD2. The V gene's germline CDR1 is SGHTA and CDR2 FQGNSA. CDR3 length equals 15 residues. V was pared by 5 bases and J by 5 bases, with 5 bases of the junction left unmatched. The chain's CDR3 is CASSPGTSGHNEQFF. CDR3 DNA: TGTGCCAGCAGCCCCGGGACTAGCGGCCACAATGAGCAGTTCTTC.

In its sample, this clone was seen once. The chain has TRBV12-3 or TRBV12-4 and TRBJ2-7, with D possibly being TRBD2 (5 bases). Trimming cost V 5 bases and J 7 bases, with 15 bases left between them. The length of the CDR3 is 13 residues. CDR3: CASSRVVGGEQYF. The CDR3 DNA follows: TGTGCCAGCAGTAGGGTGGTGGGCGGGGAGCAGTACTTC.

The CDR3 nucleotides are TGTGCCAGCAGCGTAGGCCCCGGGTACGAGCAGTACTTC. Translating it yields CASSVGPGYEQYF. The chain joins TRBV9 to TRBJ2-7; D not certain. Trimming removed 0 bases at V and 4 bases at J, with 8 bases between. Germline V gene sequence: CDR1 SGDLS, CDR2 YYNGEE. The CDR3 runs 13 residues.

The rearrangement joins TRBV27 to TRBJ1-1; tentative D call: TRBD1 (5 bases). Germline V gene lookup returns CDR1 MNHEY and CDR2 SMNVEV (reference sequence). This CDR3 contains 14 residues. The V end lost 2 bases, the J end lost 4 bases, and 11 bases lay between the germline ends. The CDR3 DNA reads as TGTGCCAGCAGTTTAGGTTGGGGGGGCACTGAAGCTTTCTTT. It yields the protein CASSLGWGGTEAFF.

This chain connects TRBV5-1 to TRBJ2-3; the D gene is possibly TRBD1 (5 bases). The CDR3 is 15 amino acids. Per germline, CDR1 SGHRS and CDR2 YFSETQ. Between the trimmed V and J ends, which lost 1 base and 1 base, there was a span of 10 bases. CDR3 sequence reads: CASSLSGKGTDTQYF. In DNA, the CDR3 is TGCGCCAGCAGCTTGTCAGGGAAAGGCACAGATACGCAGTATTTT. The full variable domain, in which reference TRBV5-1 and TRBJ2-3 provide the parts outside the CDR3, is KAGVTQTPRYLIKTRGQQVTLSCSPISGHRSVSWYQQTPGQGLQFLFEYFSETQRNKGNFPGRFSGRQFSNSRSEMNVSTLELGDSALYLCASSLSGKGTDTQYFGPGTRLTVL.

The chain combines TRBV6-1 with TRBJ2-7; 8 nucleotides line up with TRBD1. This CDR3 has 16 amino acids. CDR1 MNHNS and CDR2 SASEGT come from the germline V gene. Trimming at V came to 3 bases and at J to 3 bases, leaving 10 bases not matched to a gene. DNA for the CDR3: TGTGCCAGCAGTGAGGTTGCAGGGGGCGGCGGCTACGAGCAGTACTTC. The encoded protein is CASSEVAGGGGYEQYF.

The chain recombines TRBV15 with TRBJ1-3; D ambiguous. Trimming removed 2 bases from V and 2 bases from J, with 19 bases in between. The CDR3 sequence is 18 residues long. Germline CDR1 and CDR2: LNHNV and YYDKDF (reference sequence). CDR3 sequence: CATSRSLSRAATGNTIYF. CDR3 DNA sequence: TGTGCCACCAGCAGATCCCTCAGCCGGGCGGCAACTGGAAACACCATATATTTT. Drawing the rest from reference TRBV15 and TRBJ1-3, the complete variable domain is DAMVIQNPRYQVTQFGKPVTLSCSQTLNHNVMYWYQQKSSQAPKLLFHYYDKDFNNEADTPDNFQSRRPNTSFCFLDIRSPGLGDTAMYLCATSRSLSRAATGNTIYFGEGSWLTVV.

The genes are TRBV6-5 and TRBJ1-2, with TRBD1 as a possible D gene (5 bases). Germline V gene sequence: CDR1 MNHEY, CDR2 SVGAGI. The CDR3 is made up of 14 amino acids. Trimming took off 7 bases at V and 7 bases at J, with 19 bases between the two ends. CDR3: CASTIRTGVLGYTF. The CDR3 DNA reads as TGTGCCAGCACCATAAGGACGGGGGTTCTTGGCTACACCTTC.